The 13 T cell receptor beta chains below were found in one sample sequenced in a study of response to subunit inactivated influenza vaccine. TCRdb re-derived calls from the RT-PCR reads in MiXCR, one entry per CDR3 protein. The sample shows 250,000 to 350,000 distinct CDR3 sequences, around 20% of them seen only once. The sample in question was PBMCs from blood, obtained around 22 months after vaccination. These receptors originate from a man between 45 and 75 years old who received an inactivated influenza vaccine.

This clonotype was counted between two and nine times. V and J are TRBV7-2 and TRBJ2-3; 9 nucleotides line up with TRBD2. Germline V gene data show CDR1 as SGHTA and CDR2 as FQGNSA. V shed 3 bases, J shed 3 bases, and the junction held 10 bases outside the gene matches. The CDR3 is 17 amino acids. The CDR3 DNA reads TGTGCCAGCAGCTTTAGCGTTAGCGGGAGTGGGACAGATACGCAGTATTTT. Encoded protein: CASSFSVSGSGTDTQYF.

The V and J genes are TRBV20-1 and TRBJ2-1; TRBD2 agrees at 10 bases. Germline CDR1 DFQATT, CDR2 SNEGSKA (reference sequence). CDR3 length: 15 amino acids. The V segment lost 1 base and the J segment 7 bases; nucleotides outside the gene matches: 7. CDR3 protein: CSARAQRGGRNEQFF. The CDR3 DNA reads TGCAGTGCTAGAGCACAGCGGGGGGGCCGAAATGAGCAGTTCTTC.

This clonotype was recorded a few times. The CDR3, as DNA: TGTGCCAGCAGTCTCTCCGGGACAGAAAGTTATGGCTACACCTTC. It is translated as CASSLSGTESYGYTF. This chain joins TRBV12-3 or TRBV12-4 and TRBJ1-2; 7 bases are shared with TRBD1. The V segment lost 5 bases and the J segment 5 bases; nucleotides outside the gene matches: 11. The CDR3 length is 15 residues.

The V gene is TRBV9, the J gene TRBJ2-7; 9 nucleotides match TRBD2. The CDR3 has 16 residues. V shed 0 bases and J 2 bases; nucleotides not matched to a gene: 6. Per the germline V gene, CDR1 is SGDLS and CDR2 is YYNGEE. The CDR3 protein is CASSVGGSGSPYEQYF. DNA of the CDR3: TGTGCCAGCAGCGTAGGTGGTAGCGGGAGTCCCTACGAGCAGTACTTC.

This clonotype was observed a handful of times. The chain joins TRBV7-9 to TRBJ1-5; possible D gene TRBD1, 5 bases. This CDR3 spans 12 amino acids. The germline V gene encodes CDR1 SEHNR and CDR2 FQNEAQ (reference sequence). The V end lost 3 bases, the J end lost 6 bases, and 6 bases lay between the germline ends. CDR3 in DNA: TGTGCCAGCAGCTTCGGGACTCAGCCCCAGCATTTT. It yields the protein CASSFGTQPQHF.

This clonotype was seen more than once but under ten times. The genes are TRBV20-1 and TRBJ1-1, with unresolved D. V lost 6 bases to trimming and J lost 1 base, with 12 bases between them. From germline, CDR1 is DFQATT and CDR2 SNEGSKA (reference sequence). CDR3 length: 13 residues. CDR3 sequence reads: CSAQDPGNTEAFF. As DNA, the CDR3 is TGCAGTGCCCAAGATCCCGGGAACACTGAAGCTTTCTTT.

This rearrangement joins TRBV30 to TRBJ1-4; D is uncertain. The CDR3 totals 15 residues. Deletions cut 3 bases from V and 6 bases from J, with 17 bases between. Germline loops: CDR1 GTSNPN, CDR2 SVGIG (reference sequence). CDR3 residues: CAWRSWGIEDEKLFF. The CDR3 DNA reads as TGTGCCTGGAGAAGTTGGGGTATAGAGGATGAAAAACTGTTTTTT.

This chain connects TRBV27 to TRBJ1-4, with a possible D match to TRBD1 (5 bases). The V end lost 5 bases, the J end lost 5 bases, and 9 bases lay between the germline ends. Germline CDR1 is MNHEY and CDR2 is SMNVEV (reference sequence). The CDR3 totals 13 residues. The CDR3 coding sequence is TGTGCCAGCAGTCCGTACAGGAATGAAAAACTGTTTTTT. Protein sequence: CASSPYRNEKLFF. The whole variable domain, filled in from reference TRBV27 and TRBJ1-4, reads EAQVTQNPRYLITVTGKKLTVTCSQNMNHEYMSWYRQDPGLGLRQIYYSMNVEVTDKGDVPEGYKVSRKEKRNFPLILESPSPNQTSLYFCASSPYRNEKLFFGSGTQLSVL.

This chain joins TRBV7-2 and TRBJ1-4; D not resolved. The CDR3 spans 14 residues. In germline, CDR1 is SGHTA, CDR2 FQGNSA. The ends were cut back, 5 bases at V and 8 bases at J, with 15 bases in the middle. CDR3 sequence (DNA): TGTGCCAGCAGCCCTGACGCCGGTTGGGAAAAACTGTTTTTT. Its translation: CASSPDAGWEKLFF. Supplemented by reference TRBV7-2 and TRBJ1-4, the full variable domain reads GAGVSQSPSNKVTEKGKDVELRCDPISGHTALYWYRQSLGQGLEFLIYFQGNSAPDKSGLPSDRFSAERTGGSVSTLTIQRTQQEDSAVYLCASSPDAGWEKLFFGSGTQLSVL.

There are a few counts of this clonotype. This chain joins TRBV20-1 and TRBJ1-1, with 7 bases lining up with TRBD1. Germline lookup yields CDR1 DFQATT and CDR2 SNEGSKA (reference sequence). This CDR3 is 15 amino acids long. The J segment lost 3 bases and the V segment lost 3 bases, leaving 10 bases of the junction unmatched. CDR3 residues: CSASPETGWYTEAFF. DNA of the CDR3: TGCAGTGCTAGTCCCGAGACAGGGTGGTACACTGAAGCTTTCTTT.

This clonotype has a handful of counts. The chain combines TRBV5-1 with TRBJ1-5; unclear D gene. Trimming shortened V by 0 bases and J by 0 bases, and 7 bases separated the two germline ends. This CDR3 contains 15 residues. CDR1 and CDR2 (germline): SGHRS, YFSETQ. CDR3 sequence (DNA): TGCGCCAGCAGCTTGGCCGGTGCTAGCAATCAGCCCCAGCATTTT. Its translation: CASSLAGASNQPQHF.

This clonotype has at least ten counts. This chain uses TRBV5-6 with TRBJ2-1; 9 bases are shared with TRBD1. Trimming cost V 4 bases and J 5 bases; bases outside gene matches: 7. Germline values: CDR1 SGHDT, CDR2 YYEEEE. This CDR3 region has 15 residues. The CDR3 region has the DNA TGTGCCAGCAGCCCATTGGACAGGGGAAACAATGAGCAGTTCTTC. This gives the protein CASSPLDRGNNEQFF.

The genes are TRBV9 and TRBJ2-3; D is uncertain. The CDR3 covers 10 residues. Germline CDR1 reads SGDLS; CDR2 reads YYNGEE. Trimming cost V 6 bases and J 2 bases, with 1 base left between them. The CDR3: CASNTDTQYF. The CDR3 nucleotides read TGTGCCAGCAACACAGATACGCAGTATTTT.